This T cell receptor beta chain was retrieved from a study of blood T cell repertoires in COVID-19. The overall study: COVID-19 samples collected from the United States, Italy and Spain covered acute and convalescent phases. Sources were T cells, B-cell-depleted T cells, or PBMCs; the material itself was cDNA or gDNA.

Per the germline V gene, CDR1 is MNHEY and CDR2 is SVGAGI. The V end lost 8 bases, the J end lost 2 bases, and 15 bases lay between the germline ends. CDR3 length: 14 residues. Profiling relied on immunoSEQ multiplex PCR, and the TCRdb table lists in-frame clones only, not all of them. The top ten clones hold roughly 2% of a sample with 350,000 to 450,000 clones, about 89% of them seen once. Grouping used clinical history reported by participants in a survey and questionnaire. The receptor was derived from a middle-aged man in a cohort exposed to, infected with or recovered from COVID-19 (not recorded which). What was sequenced was PBMCs or T cells enriched from blood (not recorded which). The chain has TRBV6-5 and TRBJ1-2; D gene ambiguous. CDR3 amino acids: CASQEALMNYGYTF. The DNA for the CDR3 is TGTGCCAGCCAAGAGGCTCTTATGAACTATGGCTACACCTTC.